The table lists the clone carrying this TCR beta chain with a few counts. Its specificity is not known. The sample belongs to a study of T cell responses to AZD1222 COVID-19 vaccine. The table came from immunoSEQ multiplex PCR; TCRdb's copy has only in-frame clones and leaves some out. The sample carries 100,000 to 150,000 clones, 87% recorded once. In germline, CDR1 is LGHDT, CDR2 YNNKEL (reference sequence). V lost 2 bases, J lost 2 bases, and 19 bases lay in between. This CDR3 has 17 residues. Overall study results and limits: It should be noted that donors were predominantly white British and more often female, and clonal diversity was possibly underestimated.

This clonotype originated in an adult in good health. The rearrangement uses TRBV3-1 (or the pseudogene TRBV3-2) and TRBJ2-7; no reliable D call. Specimen: peripheral blood, collected on day 0 of AZD1222 vaccination. CDR3 protein: CASSQTPGDTFPYEQYF. Here the CDR3 DNA reads TGTGCCAGCAGCCAAACCCCGGGTGACACTTTCCCCTACGAGCAGTACTTC.